The rows below give T cell receptor beta chains drawn from one sample of a study of tumor-infiltrating lymphocytes in primary liver carcinoma. Each CDR3 protein is one row after TCRdb ran MiXCR on the multiplex PCR reads. The sample includes tens of thousands of distinct CDR3 sequences, less than 85% of them seen just once. Sequencing was carried out using liver tumor tissue from sampling region 5. Receptors were obtained from a man aged 40-50 years with primary liver carcinoma and hepatitis B virus infection. Both conserved end residues are part of each CDR3. A D gene is named only where the DNA matches it firmly. Clone size is given for some rows only: seen once, a few or many times, or a class if the clone is expanded.

V	D	J	size	DNA	CDR3
TRBV13	TRBD2	TRBJ2-4	.	TGTGCCAGCATCCCGCGGACGACCGGCGGGGGAAACATTCAGTACTTC	CASIPRTTGGGNIQYF
TRBV12-3/TRBV12-4	.	TRBJ1-4	medium-sized	TGTGCCAGCACCCTAGGAGGAGAAAAACTGTTTTTT	CASTLGGEKLFF
TRBV20-1	.	TRBJ2-5	few	TGCAGTGCGTGGGACAAGGAGACCCAGTACTTC	CSAWDKETQYF
TRBV7-3	TRBD2	TRBJ2-1	.	TGTGCCAGCAGCACAAGGGAACTAGCGGGCCCCAGCTCCTACAATGAGCAGTCCTTC	CASSTRELAGPSSYNEQSF
TRBV6-5	TRBD2	TRBJ2-7	once	TGTACCTCCAGGCCGGATGGACTAGCCTACGAGCAGTATTTC	CTSRPDGLAYEQYF
TRBV28	TRBD2	TRBJ2-5	many	TGTGCCAGCACAGACGATAGCGGGAGGGCCAGGGAGACCCAGTACTTC	CASTDDSGRARETQYF
TRBV11-1	TRBD1	TRBJ2-2	once	TGTGCCAGCGGAGTAGGGGGCCTGAACACCGGGAAGCTGTTTTTT	CASGVGGLNTGKLFF
TRBV29-1	.	TRBJ2-1	.	TGCAGCGTTCGCCGGGGCGATGAGCAGTTCTTC	CSVRRGDEQFF
TRBV10-1	.	TRBJ1-2	.	TGCGCCAGCAGCGAGTCAAGGGACTATGGCTACATCTTC	CASSESRDYGYIF
TRBV11-2	.	TRBJ2-7	medium-sized	TGTGCCAGCAGCCTCCTGTGGGGCGAGCAGTACTTC	CASSLLWGEQYF
TRBV11-2	.	TRBJ2-2	.	TGTACCAGCAGCCGCAGGGGTAACACCGGGGAGCTGTCTTTT	CTSSRRGNTGELSF
TRBV19	.	TRBJ1-5	many	TGTGCCAGTAGTATGACCGGAGTTGGGCAGCCCCAGCATTTT	CASSMTGVGQPQHF
TRBV10-3	.	TRBJ2-7	.	TGTGCCACGTCGACTATCGTGGGCCTGGACGTGCAGTACTTC	CATSTIVGLDVQYF
TRBV5-1	.	TRBJ1-1	.	TGCGCCAGTAGAAAAAGGGGAAACACTGAAGCTTTCTTT	CASRKRGNTEAFF
TRBV30	TRBD1	TRBJ2-2	many	TGTGCCTGGAGTAAGAAGACAGGGGACACCGGGGAGCTGTTTTTT	CAWSKKTGDTGELFF
TRBV12-3/TRBV12-4	.	TRBJ2-5	.	TGTGCCAGCTGTACCCCAGTCACACAAGAGACCCAGTGCTTC	CASCTPVTQETQCF
TRBV11-2	.	TRBJ2-7	.	TGCGCCGGCAGCTTAACTGACACTGCCTACGAGCAGTGCTTC	CAGSLTDTAYEQCF
TRBV4-1	TRBD1	TRBJ1-2	many	TGCGCCAGCAGCTCCCAACCGACAGGGACGGGCTATGGCTACACCTTC	CASSSQPTGTGYGYTF
TRBV6-6	.	TRBJ2-2	.	TGTGCCAACAGTTACTCATGGGACTGGGGGCTGAGCACCGGGGAGCTGTTTTTT	CANSYSWDWGLSTGELFF
TRBV10-3	TRBD2	TRBJ2-7	.	TGTGCCGCGTCGACTAGCGTGGGCCTGGACCAGCAGTACTTC	CAASTSVGLDQQYF
TRBV29-1	.	TRBJ2-1	.	TGCAGCATTGACCGGGTCTGGCGAGAGCAGTTCTTC	CSIDRVWREQFF
TRBV6-6	TRBD1	TRBJ2-3	once	TGTGCCAGCAGTTACTCATACCGGGACAGGGAGGACGCAAATACGCAGTATTTT	CASSYSYRDREDANTQYF
TRBV13	.	TRBJ2-1	.	TGTGCCAGTAGCTTAGGACATGGGGGGACCTTC	CASSLGHGGTF
TRBV6-1	TRBD2	TRBJ2-1	many	TGTGCCAGCAGTATACGGACTAGCGCAATAGGGGGGAATGAGCAGTTCTTC	CASSIRTSAIGGNEQFF
TRBV10-2	TRBD1	TRBJ2-2	many	TGTGCCAGCAGCTCAGGGGGCACCGGGGAGCTGTTTTTT	CASSSGGTGELFF
TRBV4-1	TRBD2	TRBJ2-7	.	TGCGCCAGCGGCCAAGATAGCGGGAAAGGGACCCCCTACGAGCAGTACTTC	CASGQDSGKGTPYEQYF
TRBV7-9	.	TRBJ1-4	.	TGTGCCAGCAGCTTAGACAGGGCTAATGAAAAACTGTTTTTT	CASSLDRANEKLFF
TRBV6-1	.	TRBJ1-1	medium-sized	TGTGCCAGCGGGGGCTGGGGGACGGCGAACACTGAAGCTTTCTTT	CASGGWGTANTEAFF
TRBV28	.	TRBJ2-5	many	TGTGCCAGCAGTTTCGGTGTCAGGTACCAAGAGACCCAGTACTTC	CASSFGVRYQETQYF
TRBV21-1	.	TRBJ2-5	many	TGTGCCAGCAGCACACACGACGGCGAGACCCAGTACTTC	CASSTHDGETQYF
TRBV11-3	.	TRBJ2-3	.	TGTGTCAGCAGTGCGCGGGACGGGGATACACAGTATTTT	CVSSARDGDTQYF
TRBV6-1	.	TRBJ2-7	.	TGTGCTAGCAGTAACGGACCCTACGATCAGTACTTC	CASSNGPYDQYF
TRBV12-3/TRBV12-4	TRBD2	TRBJ2-5	many	TGTGCCAGCAGTAGTAGCGGGGCCCAAGAGACCCAGTACTTC	CASSSSGAQETQYF
TRBV28	.	TRBJ1-5	.	TGTGCCATCGCGGGGGGCGGGAATCAGCCCCAGCATTTT	CAIAGGGNQPQHF
TRBV29-1	.	TRBJ2-3	.	TGCAGCGTTGAAGAATGGGCTGGAGATACCCAGTATTTT	CSVEEWAGDTQYF
TRBV5-4	.	TRBJ2-5	.	TGTGCCAGCAGCTCTACATTCCCCCAAGAGACCCAGCACTTC	CASSSTFPQETQHF
TRBV7-6	.	TRBJ1-1	.	TGTGCCAGCAGCCTGGGACATTCGAACACTGAAGCTTTCTTT	CASSLGHSNTEAFF
TRBV11-2	.	TRBJ2-2	.	TGTGCTAGCAGCTTAGGCTCGGGAACCGGGGAGCCGTTTTTT	CASSLGSGTGEPFF
TRBV29-1	TRBD1	TRBJ2-1	.	TGCAGTGTGAGGGGACAGGCCCTTTACGATGAGCAGTTCTTC	CSVRGQALYDEQFF
TRBV10-3	TRBD2	TRBJ2-1	.	TGTGCATCGGCCTTAGGGGAGGGGAATGAGCAATTCTTC	CASALGEGNEQFF
TRBV10-3	.	TRBJ2-5	medium-sized	TGTGCCATCAGTGAGGGACAGAACCAAGAGACCCAGTACTTC	CAISEGQNQETQYF
TRBV11-3	TRBD2	TRBJ2-7	.	TGTGTCAGCAGCACCGGACTAGGGGCATACTACGAGCAGTACTTC	CVSSTGLGAYYEQYF
TRBV11-2	.	TRBJ1-3	.	TGTGCTTCAGCCAGGGGAGCTGGAAACACCATATATTTT	CASARGAGNTIYF
TRBV11-2	.	TRBJ2-7	few	TGTGCCTCCAAACCGGGGCATAGCTCCTACGAGCACTACTTC	CASKPGHSSYEHYF
TRBV12-3/TRBV12-4	TRBD1	TRBJ1-4	.	TGTGCCGTAAGGACAGGCGGGGAAAAACTGTTTTTT	CAVRTGGEKLFF